The next 29 T cell receptor beta chains were all read from a single sample in a study of response to subunit inactivated influenza vaccine. TCRdb analysed the RT-PCR reads with MiXCR anew, one entry per CDR3 protein. The sample has a few hundred thousand distinct CDR3 sequences; 14% are singletons. The material was PBMCs from blood, obtained about 12 days after vaccination. Receptors originate from a man between 45 and 60 years old who received an inactivated influenza vaccine.

In this sample, this clonotype turned up many times. This chain joins TRBV5-1 and TRBJ2-1; 8 bases line up with TRBD2. The CDR3 covers 15 residues. CDR1 SGHRS and CDR2 YFSETQ come from the germline V gene. V dropped 2 bases and J dropped 9; count of bases not matched to a gene: 10. CDR3 in amino acids: CASSFRAGGPPEQFF. CDR3 coding DNA: TGCGCCAGCAGCTTTAGGGCGGGGGGCCCCCCTGAGCAGTTCTTC.

The count of this clonotype is one. It may be a read error: a sequence one base away is much more abundant. The CDR3, as DNA: TGTGCCAGCAGGGGACAGGGGGAAGAGACCCAGTACTTC. It codes for CASRGQGEETQYF. The chain uses TRBV28 and TRBJ2-5, with 11 bases lining up with TRBD1. CDR3 size: 13 residues. J gave up 3 bases and V 6 bases, and 0 bases lay outside the gene matches. Germline V gene data show CDR1 as MDHEN and CDR2 as SYDVKM.

The V gene is TRBV7-2, the J gene TRBJ2-1; 8 nucleotides align to TRBD2. V dropped 2 bases and J dropped 5; count of bases not matched to a gene: 8. Germline V gives CDR1 SGHTA, CDR2 FQGNSA. This CDR3 has 16 amino acids. For the CDR3, the DNA is TGTGCCAGCAGCTTAAAAAGGGCTAGCGGGCACAATGAGCAGTTCTTC. Its protein product is CASSLKRASGHNEQFF.

The V call is TRBV14, the J call TRBJ2-6; no definite D call. Germline assignment: CDR1 SGHDN and CDR2 FVKESK. This CDR3 region has 15 residues. The V gene lost 4 bases and the J gene lost 1 base, with 8 bases spanning the gap. The CDR3 region has the DNA TGTGCCAGCAGCCGAATGAAGTCTGGGGCCAACGTCCTGACTTTC. Residues: CASSRMKSGANVLTF.

Only a few counts were recorded for this clonotype. This chain connects TRBV20-1 to TRBJ2-2; D might be TRBD1 or TRBD2, each matching 6 bases. V was shortened by 6 bases and J by 5 bases, with 19 bases between the two germline ends. Germline V gene sequence: CDR1 DFQATT, CDR2 SNEGSKA (reference sequence). The CDR3 totals 15 residues. CDR3 region: CSARLRGAGTGELFF. CDR3 DNA: TGCAGTGCAAGACTAAGGGGGGCGGGAACCGGGGAGCTGTTTTTT.

This clonotype was seen more than once but under ten times. The genes are TRBV3-1 and TRBJ1-6; D is uncertain. Germline V gives CDR1 LGHDT, CDR2 YNNKEL (reference sequence). Between the trimmed V and J ends, which lost 4 bases and 5 bases, there was a span of 9 bases. This CDR3 has 14 residues. Written as DNA, the CDR3 is TGTGCCAGCAGCCGCCCAAAAGATAATTCACCCCTCCACTTT. It is translated as CASSRPKDNSPLHF.

This clonotype was observed a few times. An end of the junction does not agree with germline; a read error may underlie this. The chain couples TRBV6-1 to TRBJ2-1; D uncertain. Per the germline V gene, CDR1 is MNHNS and CDR2 is SASEGT. The CDR3 loop spans 15 amino acids. The DNA for the CDR3 is TGTGCCAGCAGTGAAGCGCCGTTTGGTACCGCGGTCGAGAGGTTC. Protein product: CASSEAPFGTAVERF.

This clonotype was picked up a small number of times. J is TRBJ2-4 and V is TRBV29-1; unclear D gene. The CDR3 length is 12 residues. Germline V gives CDR1 SQVTM, CDR2 ANQGSEA. Trimming took 0 bases from V and 16 from J, leaving 16 bases between them. This CDR3 reads CSVEDPRGFAYF. DNA for the CDR3: TGCAGCGTTGAAGATCCGCGTGGTTTTGCTTACTTC.

This clonotype was seen a few times. The genes are TRBV6-1 and TRBJ2-1, with TRBD1 as a possible D gene (5 bases). This CDR3 region has 15 residues. Germline V gene data show CDR1 as MNHNS and CDR2 as SASEGT. V shed 5 bases and J shed 0 bases, with 11 bases lying between them. The chain's CDR3 is CASSTTDLSYNEQFF. As DNA, the CDR3 is TGTGCCAGCAGTACGACAGACCTCTCCTACAATGAGCAGTTCTTC.

This clonotype was counted a few times. The chain joins TRBV9 to TRBJ1-6; D gene uncertain. Trimming pared 3 bases from V and 7 bases from J, leaving 11 bases between. This CDR3 is built from 14 residues. CDR1 SGDLS and CDR2 YYNGEE come from the germline V gene. This chain's CDR3 is CASSAQGPNSPLHF. Written as DNA, the CDR3 is TGTGCCAGCAGCGCCCAAGGTCCAAATTCACCCCTCCACTTT.

This clonotype showed up just a few times. The chain links TRBV10-3 to TRBJ2-5; TRBD2 agrees at 7 bases. J was trimmed by 1 base and V by 6 bases; bases with no gene match: 5. There are 14 residues in the CDR3. CDR1 is ENHRY and CDR2 is SYGVKD in the germline V gene. In DNA, the CDR3 is TGTGCCATCAGACAATCTAGCGGCCAAGAGACCCAGTACTTC. Translated, it gives CAIRQSSGQETQYF.

There are a few counts of this clonotype. The chain joins TRBV5-1 to TRBJ2-2, with D perhaps TRBD2 (5 bases). The CDR3 extends over 16 amino acids. V lost 4 bases and J lost 1, with 14 bases in between. The V gene's germline CDR1 is SGHRS and CDR2 YFSETQ. The CDR3 nucleotides read TGCGCCAGCAGCCCCGAGGGCTTCATGAACACCGGGGAGCTGTTTTTT. It codes for CASSPEGFMNTGELFF.

This clonotype was found a few times. The chain employs TRBV20-1 and TRBJ2-5, with D unclear. The V gene's germline CDR1 is DFQATT and CDR2 SNEGSKA (reference sequence). CDR3 length: 14 residues. V was clipped by 3 bases and J by 2 bases, with 13 bases between them. CDR3 sequence (DNA): TGCAGTGCTAGCGAGCGCATTCCTCAAGAGACCCAGTACTTC. Protein sequence: CSASERIPQETQYF.

In its sample, this clonotype was seen many times. J is TRBJ2-1 and V is TRBV12-3 or TRBV12-4, with a weak D call TRBD1 (6 bases). The CDR3 has 13 residues. The V end was cut by 4 bases, the J end by 7 bases, with 11 bases between. The CDR3 DNA reads TGTGCCAGCAGTTGGAAACAGGGAAATGAGCAGTTCTTC. Residues: CASSWKQGNEQFF.

The chain has TRBV7-2 and TRBJ2-1, with 7 bases aligning to TRBD2. The CDR3 is 13 amino acids. Trimming cost V 7 bases and J 7 bases; bases outside gene matches: 7. Looked up from germline, CDR1 is SGHTA and CDR2 is FQGNSA. The CDR3 reads CASTHPGRNEQFF. Here the CDR3 DNA reads TGTGCCAGCACCCATCCCGGGAGGAATGAGCAGTTCTTC. Filled out from reference TRBV7-2 and TRBJ2-1, the complete variable domain reads GAGVSQSPSNKVTEKGKDVELRCDPISGHTALYWYRQSLGQGLEFLIYFQGNSAPDKSGLPSDRFSAERTGGSVSTLTIQRTQQEDSAVYLCASTHPGRNEQFFGPGTRLTVL.

This clonotype was seen a few times. The rearrangement uses TRBV29-1 and TRBJ1-5; D gene ambiguous. Trimming cost V 4 bases and J 2 bases, with 9 bases left between them. The CDR3 spans 13 residues. In germline, CDR1 is SQVTM, CDR2 ANQGSEA. CDR3 amino acids: CSVADTGNQPQHF. CDR3 coding DNA: TGCAGCGTTGCTGACACAGGCAATCAGCCCCAGCATTTT. Together with reference TRBV29-1 and TRBJ1-5, the CDR3 gives the full variable domain: SAVISQKPSRDICQRGTSLTIQCQVDSQVTMMFWYRQQPGQSLTLIATANQGSEATYESGFVIDKFPISRPNLTFSTLTVSNMSPEDSSIYLCSVADTGNQPQHFGDGTRLSIL.

The rearrangement links TRBV7-2 to TRBJ2-7; D call uncertain. Germline loops: CDR1 SGHTA, CDR2 FQGNSA. The CDR3 extends over 15 amino acids. V dropped 5 bases and J dropped 3 bases, with 17 bases sitting between them. CDR3: CASSPGVRQHYEQYF. The CDR3, as DNA: TGTGCCAGCAGCCCAGGAGTCCGGCAGCACTACGAGCAGTACTTC.

The rearrangement links TRBV18 to TRBJ2-7; 10 bases fit TRBD2. The CDR3 runs to 21 residues. CDR1 and CDR2 (germline): KGHSH, LQKENI. After removal of 3 bases from V and 1 base from J, the junction contained 21 bases not matched to a gene. CDR3 DNA: TGTGCCAGCTCACCGACAACGGGACCTTGGGCTAGCGGGAGTCGGTCCTACGAGCAGTACTTC. It translates to CASSPTTGPWASGSRSYEQYF.

This clonotype appeared a few times. The chain links TRBV20-1 to TRBJ2-1; a weak D match, TRBD1 (6 bases). The CDR3 extends over 13 amino acids. The germline CDR1 and CDR2 sequences are DFQATT and SNEGSKA (reference sequence). Trimming removed 6 bases from V and 9 bases from J, with 18 bases in between. For the CDR3, the DNA is TGCAGTGCGAGCCTGGGTGGGGGCGGTGAGCAGTTCTTC. It encodes CSASLGGGGEQFF.

This clonotype has a handful of counts. This rearrangement joins TRBV12-3 or TRBV12-4 to TRBJ2-5, with D unresolved. This CDR3 is 12 amino acids long. Trimming stripped 8 bases from V and 5 bases from J, with 12 bases between. CDR3 bases: TGTGCCAGCGGGAAATCTGGGGAGACCCAGTACTTC. This sequence encodes CASGKSGETQYF.

J is TRBJ2-1 and V is TRBV5-1, with 11 bases identical to TRBD2. Germline V lookup: CDR1 SGHRS, CDR2 YFSETQ. The ends lost 4 bases at V and 6 bases at J; junction bases unmatched: 9. The CDR3 loop spans 16 amino acids. CDR3 amino acids: CASSLNTGTSGNEQFF. The CDR3 DNA follows: TGCGCCAGCAGCCTCAACACCGGGACTAGCGGCAATGAGCAGTTCTTC. Using reference TRBV5-1 and TRBJ2-1 for the parts outside the CDR3, the full variable domain is KAGVTQTPRYLIKTRGQQVTLSCSPISGHRSVSWYQQTPGQGLQFLFEYFSETQRNKGNFPGRFSGRQFSNSRSEMNVSTLELGDSALYLCASSLNTGTSGNEQFFGPGTRLTVL.

This chain connects TRBV7-2 to TRBJ1-4; 7 bases line up with TRBD1. Germline assignment: CDR1 SGHTA and CDR2 FQGNSA. CDR3 size: 13 residues. V was pared by 7 bases and J by 7 bases, with 6 bases of the junction left unmatched. DNA for the CDR3: TGTGCCAGCAAATGGCAGGGGGGTGAAAAACTGTTTTTT. This sequence encodes CASKWQGGEKLFF.

The chain recombines TRBV3-1 with TRBJ2-5; 7 bases are shared with TRBD1. Trimming cost V 11 bases and J 4 bases; bases outside gene matches: 28. Germline values: CDR1 LGHDT, CDR2 YNNKEL (reference sequence). This CDR3 has 19 amino acids. CDR3 in amino acids: CAFCFRTGTNPRVLETQYF. CDR3 DNA: TGTGCCTTCTGTTTTCGGACAGGCACAAACCCGCGCGTTTTAGAGACCCAGTACTTC.

This clonotype showed up many times. The J gene is TRBJ1-1, the V gene TRBV6-5; D not certain. Deletions cut 0 bases from V and 2 bases from J, with 10 bases between. Germline CDR1 reads MNHEY; CDR2 reads SVGAGI. CDR3 length: 15 amino acids. The CDR3 DNA is TGTGCCAGCAGTTACTCGTCTCGGGGTAACACTGAAGCTTTCTTT. Translated, it gives CASSYSSRGNTEAFF.

This clonotype was observed a handful of times. The chain recombines TRBV4-2 with TRBJ1-6, with D maybe TRBD1 (5 bases). This CDR3 region has 15 residues. The V end was cut by 3 bases, the J end by 10 bases, with 16 bases between. In germline, CDR1 is LGHNA, CDR2 YNFKEQ. The CDR3 sequence is CASSHGSRDESPLHF. For the CDR3, the DNA is TGTGCCAGCAGCCATGGGTCCAGGGATGAATCACCCCTCCACTTT.

The J gene is TRBJ2-7, the V gene TRBV12-3 or TRBV12-4, with no clear D. The CDR3 runs 12 residues. V was trimmed by 5 bases and J by 6 bases, leaving 11 bases between them. CDR3 nucleotide sequence: TGTGCCAGCAGTCCCTCGGTGGGCGAGCAGTACTTC. Translation: CASSPSVGEQYF.

The gene calls are TRBV24-1 and TRBJ2-2; 7 nucleotides align to TRBD1. CDR1 is KGHDR, CDR2 SFDVKD, per germline. V was clipped by 6 bases and J by 5 bases; unmatched bases: 2. CDR3 size: 13 residues. CDR3 bases: TGTGCCACCAGTTCCAGGGGGACCGGGGAGCTGTTTTTT. Its translation is CATSSRGTGELFF.

The V gene is TRBV10-3, the J gene TRBJ2-5, with D maybe TRBD1 (6 bases). With 6 bases removed from V and 2 bases from J, the gap between germline ends came to 10 bases. The CDR3 has 13 amino acids. Germline V CDR1 and CDR2: ENHRY, SYGVKD. CDR3 residues: CAIRGTLQETQYF. The CDR3 DNA reads as TGTGCCATCAGAGGGACACTTCAAGAGACCCAGTACTTC.

The rearrangement links TRBV2 to TRBJ1-4; D gene ambiguous. Trimming stripped 3 bases from V and 12 bases from J, with 11 bases between. The CDR3 totals 12 residues. Germline CDR1 SNHLY, CDR2 FYNNEI. The CDR3 region has the DNA TGTGCCAGCAGTGAGGACCTCCCCCAACTGTTTTTT. Translation gives CASSEDLPQLFF. Full variable domain (missing parts from reference TRBV2 and TRBJ1-4): EPEVTQTPSHQVTQMGQEVILRCVPISNHLYFYWYRQILGQKVEFLVSFYNNEISEKSEIFDDQFSVERPDGSNFTLKIRSTKLEDSAMYFCASSEDLPQLFFGSGTQLSVL.